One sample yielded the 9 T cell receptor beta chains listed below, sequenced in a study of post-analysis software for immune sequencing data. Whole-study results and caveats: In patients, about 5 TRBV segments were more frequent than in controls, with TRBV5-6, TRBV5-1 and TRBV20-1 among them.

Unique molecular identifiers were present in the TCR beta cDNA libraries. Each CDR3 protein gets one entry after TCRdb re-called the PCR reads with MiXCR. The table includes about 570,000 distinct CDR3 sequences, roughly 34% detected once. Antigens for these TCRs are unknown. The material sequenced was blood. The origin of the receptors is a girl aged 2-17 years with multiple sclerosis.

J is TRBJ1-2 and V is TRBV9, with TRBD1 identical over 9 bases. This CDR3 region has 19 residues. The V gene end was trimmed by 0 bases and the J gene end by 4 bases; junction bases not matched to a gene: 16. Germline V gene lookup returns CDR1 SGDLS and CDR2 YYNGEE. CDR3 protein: CASSVAPGTGPALGYGYTF. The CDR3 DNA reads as TGTGCCAGCAGCGTAGCTCCCGGGACAGGGCCCGCTCTGGGCTATGGCTACACCTTC.

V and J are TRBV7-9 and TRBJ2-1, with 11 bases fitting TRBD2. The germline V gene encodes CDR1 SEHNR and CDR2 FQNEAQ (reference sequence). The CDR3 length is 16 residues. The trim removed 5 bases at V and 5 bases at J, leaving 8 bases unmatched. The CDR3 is CASSPPSGRNDNEQFF. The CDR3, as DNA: TGTGCCAGCAGCCCCCCTAGCGGGAGGAACGACAATGAGCAGTTCTTC.

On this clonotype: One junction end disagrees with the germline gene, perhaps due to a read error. The CDR3 coding sequence is TGCGCCAGCAGCCCGGGACATGCCTTC. Protein sequence: CASSPGHAF. The rearrangement links TRBV4-1 to TRBJ1-2; perhaps TRBD1 as D (6 bases). Germline V gene data show CDR1 as MGHRA and CDR2 as YSYEKL. This CDR3 has 9 residues.

The CDR3: CASQGKAGELFF. CDR3 DNA sequence: TGTGCCAGCCAGGGGAAGGCCGGGGAGCTGTTTTTT. The rearrangement links TRBV7-7 to TRBJ2-2; D might be TRBD1 (6 bases). V was clipped by 8 bases and J by 6 bases, with 10 bases between them. Germline V CDR1 and CDR2: SSHAT, FNYEAQ (reference sequence). The CDR3 runs to 12 residues.

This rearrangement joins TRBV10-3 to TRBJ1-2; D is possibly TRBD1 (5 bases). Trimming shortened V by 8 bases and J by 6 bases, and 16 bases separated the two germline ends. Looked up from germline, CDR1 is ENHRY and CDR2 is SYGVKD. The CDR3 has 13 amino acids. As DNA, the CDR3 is TGTGCCATCGGCAGGGACCGCGACGATGGCTACACCTTC. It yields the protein CAIGRDRDDGYTF.

CDR3 coding DNA: TGCAGCGTTGTACCCAGCGGGGGCTTTTACGAGCAGTACTTC. Its protein is CSVVPSGGFYEQYF. The chain joins TRBV29-1 to TRBJ2-7; 8 nucleotides agree with TRBD2. CDR3 size: 14 residues. V lost 4 bases and J lost 4; bases outside the gene matches: 9. Germline V gene data show CDR1 as SQVTM and CDR2 as ANQGSEA.

The CDR3 DNA reads as TGTGCCAGCAGTCGGACAGGGTCCCTGGGCTATGGCTACACCTTC. The encoded protein is CASSRTGSLGYGYTF. The chain carries TRBV27 and TRBJ1-2, with 8 bases that match TRBD1. The CDR3 loop spans 15 amino acids. CDR1 and CDR2 from the germline V gene are MNHEY and SMNVEV (reference sequence). V was clipped by 5 bases and J by 4 bases; unmatched bases: 9.

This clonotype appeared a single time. In nucleotides, the CDR3 is TGTGCCAGCAGCTTAACGGGGTCTGGCTATGGCTACACCTTC. This sequence encodes CASSLTGSGYGYTF. The chain couples TRBV7-8 to TRBJ1-2; D not resolved. Germline-derived CDR1 and CDR2 are SGHVS and FQNEAQ. This CDR3 has 14 amino acids. V was cut by 2 bases and J by 4 bases, with 11 bases left in between. Drawing the rest from reference TRBV7-8 and TRBJ1-2, the complete variable domain is GAGVSQSPRYKVAKRGQDVALRCDPISGHVSLFWYQQALGQGPEFLTYFQNEAQLDKSGLPSDRFFAERPEGSVSTLKIQRTQQEDSAVYLCASSLTGSGYGYTFGSGTRLTVV.

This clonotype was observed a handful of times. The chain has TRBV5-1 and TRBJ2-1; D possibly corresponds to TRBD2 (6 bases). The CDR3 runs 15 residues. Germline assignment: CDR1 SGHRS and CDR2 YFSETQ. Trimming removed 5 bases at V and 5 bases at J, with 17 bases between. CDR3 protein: CASSPVEGIDNEQFF. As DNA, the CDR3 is TGCGCCAGCAGTCCGGTGGAGGGGATCGACAATGAGCAGTTCTTC.